A single sample gave rise to the 28 T cell receptor beta chains below, sequenced in a study of T cells in Graves' hyperthyroidism and ophthalmopathy. RNA transcripts provided the source from which TCR beta CDR3 regions were amplified. TCR CDR3 underwent first-round RT-PCR with the HTBI primer set. Via MiXCR, TCRdb re-called the multiplex PCR reads, giving one row per CDR3 protein. The sample contains 300,000 to 500,000 distinct CDR3 sequences, 11% to 15% of which appear only once. Sequenced: blood. These receptors all stem from a man over 45 with Graves' ophthalmopathy.

This clonotype was detected a few times. The rearrangement joins TRBV29-1 to TRBJ1-2; D not certain. The CDR3 covers 14 residues. Trimming pared 2 bases from V and 5 bases from J, leaving 15 bases between. CDR1 and CDR2 (germline): SQVTM, ANQGSEA. The CDR3 loop reads CSVETFAVSYGYTF. CDR3 DNA: TGCAGCGTTGAAACTTTTGCAGTTTCGTATGGCTACACCTTC.

This clonotype showed up just a few times. J is TRBJ2-1 and V is TRBV15, with D perhaps TRBD1 or TRBD2 (5 bases each). Trimming removed 5 bases at V and 6 bases at J, with 14 bases between. CDR1 and CDR2 from the germline V gene are LNHNV and YYDKDF (reference sequence). The CDR3 sequence is 14 residues long. CDR3 coding DNA: TGTGCCACCAGCTCCGGGACGGAACCCAATGAGCAGTTCTTC. It codes for CATSSGTEPNEQFF.

The rearrangement uses TRBV14 and TRBJ2-1; possibly TRBD1 for D (7 bases). Germline V gene data show CDR1 as SGHDN and CDR2 as FVKESK. V lost 10 bases and J lost 6, with 16 bases in between. The CDR3 consists of 13 residues. CDR3 amino acids: CANSWQGGNEQFF. In DNA, the CDR3 is TGTGCCAACAGTTGGCAGGGGGGCAATGAGCAGTTCTTC.

This clonotype came up a few times. This chain links TRBV5-6 with TRBJ2-1; D is possibly TRBD1 (6 bases). With 2 bases removed from V and 4 bases from J, the gap between germline ends came to 13 bases. From germline, CDR1 is SGHDT and CDR2 YYEEEE. The CDR3 is made up of 15 amino acids. This CDR3 reads CASSFRQVLYNEQFF. The DNA of the CDR3 is TGTGCCAGCAGCTTCAGACAGGTCCTTTACAATGAGCAGTTCTTC.

This clonotype was detected ten times or more. V usage is TRBV10-3 and J usage is TRBJ2-7; 8 bases align to TRBD2. CDR3 size: 15 residues. V shed 3 bases and J 6 bases; nucleotides not matched to a gene: 10. Germline CDR1 is ENHRY and CDR2 is SYGVKD. CDR3 sequence reads: CAISDDRAGGVEQYF. CDR3 DNA: TGTGCCATCAGTGACGACCGCGCGGGAGGCGTCGAGCAGTACTTC.

V is TRBV5-6 and J is TRBJ1-1; the D is unclear. This CDR3 is 12 amino acids long. Germline CDR1 is SGHDT and CDR2 is YYEEEE. The V end lost 2 bases, the J end lost 4 bases, and 6 bases lay between the germline ends. The chain's CDR3 is CASSLEPTEAFF. CDR3 DNA sequence: TGTGCCAGCAGCTTAGAGCCCACTGAAGCTTTCTTT.

This clonotype was counted many times. The chain is built from TRBV12-3 or TRBV12-4 and TRBJ2-7; TRBD2 aligns across 9 bases. V gave up 3 bases and J gave up 3 bases; unmatched junction bases: 6. The CDR3 has 15 amino acids. The CDR3 is CASSLGTSNRYEQYF. The CDR3 DNA sequence: TGTGCCAGCAGTTTGGGGACTAGCAACCGCTACGAGCAGTACTTC.

This sequence joins TRBV5-1 and TRBJ2-1; D is unresolved. The CDR3 totals 14 residues. Deletions cut 7 bases from V and 0 bases from J, with 11 bases between. Germline V gives CDR1 SGHRS, CDR2 YFSETQ. The CDR3 protein is CASGTWSSYNEQFF. As DNA, the CDR3 is TGCGCCAGCGGTACGTGGAGCTCCTACAATGAGCAGTTCTTC.

This clonotype was detected a few times. The CDR3 loop is CASSRVGLADNEQFF. CDR3 DNA: TGTGCCAGCAGCCGAGTGGGACTAGCGGATAATGAGCAGTTCTTC. The rearrangement uses TRBV14 and TRBJ2-1; 11 nucleotides align to TRBD2. Germline V lookup: CDR1 SGHDN, CDR2 FVKESK. This CDR3 contains 15 residues. Unmatched junction bases numbered 6, after V lost 4 bases and J lost 7 bases.

This clonotype appeared many times. V usage is TRBV28 and J usage is TRBJ2-5; D gene uncertain. Per germline, CDR1 MDHEN and CDR2 SYDVKM. The V gene lost 0 bases and the J gene lost 4 bases, with 9 bases spanning the gap. This CDR3 has 14 residues. The CDR3 DNA follows: TGTGCCAGCAGTTTATGGGAAGGTTCAGAGACCCAGTACTTC. It is translated as CASSLWEGSETQYF.

Written as DNA, the CDR3 is TGTGCCATCACCAAGACAGGGGAGAACACTGAAGCTTTCTTT. Translation: CAITKTGENTEAFF. This rearrangement joins TRBV10-3 to TRBJ1-1, with 8 bases aligning to TRBD1. CDR1 is ENHRY, CDR2 SYGVKD, per germline. This CDR3 comprises 14 residues. V gave up 7 bases and J gave up 1 base; unmatched junction bases: 5.

The V and J genes are TRBV19 and TRBJ2-1; the match to TRBD1 covers 10 bases. The CDR3 consists of 14 residues. CDR1 and CDR2 from the germline V gene are LNHDA and SQIVND (reference sequence). Losses at the gene ends were 11 bases for V and 2 bases for J; bases not matched to a gene: 6. CDR3 loop: CALAGQGAYNEQFF. In DNA form, the CDR3 reads TGTGCCCTAGCCGGACAGGGGGCCTACAATGAGCAGTTCTTC.

At least ten counts were recorded for this clonotype. This chain links TRBV5-1 with TRBJ2-7, with D maybe TRBD2 (5 bases). Deletions cut 0 bases from V and 4 bases from J, with 11 bases between. Per the germline V gene, CDR1 is SGHRS and CDR2 is YFSETQ. The CDR3 covers 14 residues. The CDR3 loop is CASSLGELRYEQYF. The CDR3, as DNA: TGCGCCAGCAGCTTGGGGGAGCTCCGATACGAGCAGTACTTC.

This chain joins TRBV29-1 and TRBJ2-7, with D perhaps matching TRBD1 or TRBD2 (6 bases each). The germline CDR1 and CDR2 sequences are SQVTM and ANQGSEA. The length of the CDR3 is 13 residues. Trimming removed 0 bases from V and 6 bases from J, with 12 bases in between. Written as DNA, the CDR3 is TGCAGCGTTGAAGATCGGGGGCTGGGCGAGCAGTACTTC. Its translation is CSVEDRGLGEQYF.

There are many counts of this clonotype. The genes are TRBV14 and TRBJ2-1; 9 bases fit TRBD2. V dropped 1 base and J dropped 8; count of bases not matched to a gene: 6. Germline loops: CDR1 SGHDN, CDR2 FVKESK. The CDR3 loop spans 15 amino acids. The CDR3 region is CASSQGLAGEYEQFF. The CDR3 nucleotides are TGTGCCAGCAGCCAAGGATTAGCGGGAGAGTATGAGCAGTTCTTC.

This clonotype was observed a handful of times. The rearrangement uses TRBV19 and TRBJ1-1; a possible D gene is TRBD1 (5 bases). CDR3 length: 16 residues. Trimming removed 4 bases at V and 4 bases at J, with 19 bases between. CDR1 and CDR2 (germline): LNHDA, SQIVND (reference sequence). CDR3 sequence (DNA): TGTGCCAGTAGTAAGTATTATCGGGGACTCTTCACTGAAGCTTTCTTT. Protein product: CASSKYYRGLFTEAFF.

With regard to this clonotype: This CDR3 is missing its conserved last phenylalanine or tryptophan, likely due to a read error. This chain connects TRBV19 to TRBJ2-1; 12 nucleotides align to TRBD2. Losses at the gene ends were 7 bases for V and 4 bases for J; bases not matched to a gene: 5. Germline CDR1 is LNHDA and CDR2 is SQIVND (reference sequence). The CDR3 loop spans 15 amino acids. The CDR3 nucleotides are TGTGCCAGTACCCCGCTAGCGGGAGGGTACAATGAGCAGTTCATC. It specifies CASTPLAGGYNEQFI.

On this clonotype: The junction and the germline gene differ at one end; a read error may be behind it. This chain joins TRBV5-1 and TRBJ1-5; 10 bases are shared with TRBD1. The CDR3 covers 18 residues. CDR1 SGHRS and CDR2 YFSETQ come from the germline V gene. As DNA, the CDR3 is TGCGCCAGCAGCTTCGAGACAGGGGGCGGGTTTAGCAATCAGCCCCAGCAATTT. Translation: CASSFETGGGFSNQPQQF.

Only a few counts were recorded for this clonotype. The CDR3 spells CASRITGGAGNTIYF. The CDR3 nucleotides read TGTGCCAGCCGTATCACAGGGGGGGCTGGAAACACCATATATTTT. The chain employs TRBV7-9 and TRBJ1-3; TRBD1 matches at 8 bases. Germline V gene sequence: CDR1 SEHNR, CDR2 FQNEAQ (reference sequence). This CDR3 is 15 amino acids long. V was pared by 8 bases and J by 2 bases, with 8 bases of the junction left unmatched.

This clonotype was observed at least ten times. This chain uses TRBV5-6 with TRBJ2-7; D ambiguous. The CDR3 contains 12 residues. Germline V gene data show CDR1 as SGHDT and CDR2 as YYEEEE. V lost 1 base and J 4 bases, leaving 6 bases between the germline ends. The CDR3 reads CASSLTEYEQYF. DNA of the CDR3: TGTGCCAGCAGCTTGACAGAGTACGAGCAGTACTTC. Drawing the rest from reference TRBV5-6 and TRBJ2-7, the complete variable domain is DAGVTQSPTHLIKTRGQQVTLRCSPKSGHDTVSWYQQALGQGPQFIFQYYEEEERQRGNFPDRFSGHQFPNYSSELNVNALLLGDSALYLCASSLTEYEQYFGPGTRLTVT.

Here the CDR3 reads CSARAGRPDSPLHF. The CDR3 DNA follows: TGCAGTGCTAGGGCAGGGAGGCCAGATTCACCCCTCCACTTT. V and J are TRBV20-1 and TRBJ1-6; D may be TRBD1 (5 bases). V lost 3 bases to trimming and J lost 8 bases, with 14 bases between them. Germline CDR1 and CDR2: DFQATT and SNEGSKA (reference sequence). This CDR3 region has 14 residues.

The gene calls are TRBV10-3 and TRBJ2-1; maybe TRBD2 (6 bases). The CDR3 sequence is 13 residues long. The ends were cut back, 9 bases at V and 6 bases at J, with 15 bases in the middle. The germline gives CDR1 ENHRY, CDR2 SYGVKD. CDR3 DNA: TGTGCCATTTGGGACTCCCCCATCAATGAGCAGTTCTTC. This codes for CAIWDSPINEQFF.

This clonotype was counted ten times or more. This chain links TRBV24-1 with TRBJ2-3; TRBD2 matches at 12 bases. From germline, CDR1 is KGHDR and CDR2 SFDVKD. V lost 4 bases and J lost 3; bases outside the gene matches: 4. The length of the CDR3 is 16 residues. The CDR3 is CATSDPLAGGTDTQYF. CDR3 sequence (DNA): TGTGCCACCAGTGACCCACTAGCGGGAGGAACAGATACGCAGTATTTT.

Many counts were recorded for this clonotype. V usage is TRBV7-9 and J usage is TRBJ1-4; D is unresolved. The CDR3 runs to 15 residues. V was clipped by 5 bases and J by 10 bases, with 20 bases between them. From germline, CDR1 is SEHNR and CDR2 FQNEAQ (reference sequence). The CDR3 coding sequence is TGTGCCAGCAGCCTCTGGACGGGCGTCGAGGCAAAACTGTTTTTT. Its translation: CASSLWTGVEAKLFF.

As for this clonotype: A much larger clone lies one base from this, so it may be a read error. The gene calls are TRBV9 and TRBJ2-1, with D possibly matching TRBD2 (6 bases). Germline V lookup: CDR1 SGDLS, CDR2 YYNGEE. This CDR3 spans 16 amino acids. Trimming took off 2 bases at V and 5 bases at J, with 17 bases between the two ends. The CDR3 sequence: CASSVGMGGRNNEQFF. In DNA form, the CDR3 reads TGTGCCAGCAGCGTTGGGATGGGAGGACGAAACAATGAGCAGTTCTTC.

This clonotype has at least ten counts. An end of the junction does not agree with germline; a read error may underlie this. CDR3 sequence reads: CASSPSQGSHEQYF. The CDR3 DNA is TGTGCCAGCAGCCCGAGCCAGGGCTCCCACGAGCAGTACTTC. The V call is TRBV11-3, the J call TRBJ2-7; perhaps TRBD1 as D (5 bases). Germline V gives CDR1 SGHNT, CDR2 YENEEA. The length of the CDR3 is 14 residues.

The chain carries TRBV4-2 and TRBJ2-6; the D gene is possibly TRBD2 (5 bases). The length of the CDR3 is 18 residues. Germline assignment: CDR1 LGHNA and CDR2 YNFKEQ. V lost 4 bases and J 0 bases, leaving 16 bases between the germline ends. CDR3 sequence reads: CASSPTGEGSSGANVLTF. CDR3 nucleotides: TGTGCCAGCAGCCCCACCGGAGAAGGGAGCTCTGGGGCCAACGTCCTGACTTTC.

This clonotype showed up many times. This sequence joins TRBV12-3 or TRBV12-4 and TRBJ1-4; D gene uncertain. This CDR3 spans 14 amino acids. V was clipped by 4 bases and J by 1 base, with 7 bases between them. The CDR3 sequence is CASSSGGTNEKLFF. In DNA, the CDR3 is TGTGCCAGCAGTTCAGGAGGAACTAATGAAAAACTGTTTTTT.